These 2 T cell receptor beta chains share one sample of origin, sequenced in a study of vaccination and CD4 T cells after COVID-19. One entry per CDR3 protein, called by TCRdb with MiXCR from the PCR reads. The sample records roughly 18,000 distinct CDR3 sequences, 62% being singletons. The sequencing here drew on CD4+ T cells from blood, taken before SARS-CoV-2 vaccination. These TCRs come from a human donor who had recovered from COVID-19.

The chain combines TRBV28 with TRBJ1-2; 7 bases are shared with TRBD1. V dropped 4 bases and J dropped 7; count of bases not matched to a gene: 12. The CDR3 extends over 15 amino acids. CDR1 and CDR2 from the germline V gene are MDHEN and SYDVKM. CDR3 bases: TGTGCCAGCAGTTCTGGGACAGCTAGTCTGGGTGGCTACACCTTC. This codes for CASSSGTASLGGYTF.

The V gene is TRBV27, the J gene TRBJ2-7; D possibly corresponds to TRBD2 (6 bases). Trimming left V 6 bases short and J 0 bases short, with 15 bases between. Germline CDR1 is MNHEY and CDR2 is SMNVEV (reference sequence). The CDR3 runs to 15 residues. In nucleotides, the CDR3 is TGTGCCAGCAGAAGAAGACGGGAGAGCTCCTACGAGCAGTACTTC. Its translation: CASRRRRESSYEQYF.